Below are 26 T cell receptor beta chains sequenced from a single sample in a study of T cells in Graves' hyperthyroidism and ophthalmopathy. TCR beta CDR3 regions were amplified from RNA transcripts. Researchers ran a first-round RT-PCR on the TCR CDR3 using the HTBI primer set. TCRdb analysed the multiplex PCR reads with MiXCR anew, one entry per CDR3 protein. Among approximately 600,000 distinct CDR3 sequences listed, about 20% were seen once. Sequencing input: blood. The receptor set was obtained from a man in his thirties or forties with Graves' ophthalmopathy.

This clonotype was seen ten or more times. This chain links TRBV7-2 with TRBJ2-7, with D unclear. This CDR3 contains 13 residues. The germline gives CDR1 SGHTA, CDR2 FQGNSA. The V end was cut by 3 bases, the J end by 2 bases, with 8 bases between. The CDR3 sequence is CASSFPATYEQYF. CDR3 in DNA: TGTGCCAGCAGCTTTCCAGCGACCTACGAGCAGTACTTC.

In this sample, this clonotype turned up many times. This chain joins TRBV7-8 and TRBJ2-7; D could derive from TRBD1 or TRBD2 (5 bases each). Trimming removed 10 bases at V and 6 bases at J, with 16 bases between. The CDR3 contains 12 residues. Germline CDR1 reads SGHVS; CDR2 reads FQNEAQ. The CDR3 loop is CATQGTKSEQYF. DNA for the CDR3: TGTGCCACACAAGGGACGAAGAGCGAGCAGTACTTC.

V is TRBV19 and J is TRBJ2-7; 11 bases are shared with TRBD2. The junction had 4 bases not matched to a gene; V was cut back by 5 bases and J by 1 base. The CDR3 consists of 15 residues. Germline V gene sequence: CDR1 LNHDA, CDR2 SQIVND (reference sequence). CDR3: CASSDRLAGSYEQYF. The DNA for the CDR3 is TGTGCCAGTAGTGATCGACTAGCGGGATCCTACGAGCAGTACTTC.

This chain joins TRBV20-1 and TRBJ2-3, with D unresolved. Germline values: CDR1 DFQATT, CDR2 SNEGSKA (reference sequence). The CDR3 sequence is 13 residues long. Trimming removed 1 base at V and 0 bases at J, with 5 bases between. CDR3 coding DNA: TGCAGTGCTAGAGCGGCTAGCACAGATACGCAGTATTTT. Its protein product is CSARAASTDTQYF.

Only a few counts were recorded for this clonotype. The chain joins TRBV29-1 to TRBJ2-3; D is perhaps TRBD1 or TRBD2 (5 bases each). Between the trimmed V and J ends, which lost 3 bases and 0 bases, there was a span of 13 bases. The CDR3 runs to 15 residues. Germline V gene sequence: CDR1 SQVTM, CDR2 ANQGSEA. The CDR3 nucleotides are TGCAGCGTTGATGGGACGCTCCCTAGCACAGATACGCAGTATTTT. Translated, it gives CSVDGTLPSTDTQYF.

The V call is TRBV12-3 or TRBV12-4, the J call TRBJ1-2; D ambiguous. V was trimmed by 3 bases and J by 1 base, leaving 9 bases between them. This CDR3 spans 14 amino acids. In nucleotides, the CDR3 is TGTGCCAGCAGTTTTGCGGGCTTTAACTATGGCTACACCTTC. It codes for CASSFAGFNYGYTF.

This clonotype was counted between two and nine times. This sequence joins TRBV20-1 and TRBJ2-2; D unresolved. The CDR3 has 12 residues. Germline assignment: CDR1 DFQATT and CDR2 SNEGSKA (reference sequence). CDR3 loop: CSSLENTGELFF. CDR3 coding DNA: TGCAGCTCGCTGGAGAACACCGGGGAGCTGTTTTTT.

The chain uses TRBV10-3 and TRBJ2-6; D not certain. The V gene lost 4 bases and the J gene lost 0 bases, with 7 bases spanning the gap. This CDR3 region has 15 residues. CDR1 is ENHRY and CDR2 is SYGVKD in the germline V gene. The CDR3 loop is CAISGTRSGANVLTF. The CDR3, as DNA: TGTGCCATCAGTGGTACCCGCTCTGGGGCCAACGTCCTGACTTTC.

Ten or more counts support this clonotype. The rearrangement uses TRBV11-2 and TRBJ2-7, with D maybe TRBD1 (6 bases). The CDR3 has 13 amino acids. Germline V gives CDR1 SGHAT, CDR2 FQNNGV. Trimming took 6 bases from V and 7 from J, leaving 16 bases between them. The CDR3 protein is CASRFRGSGEQYF. CDR3 DNA sequence: TGTGCCAGCAGGTTCAGGGGATCCGGGGAGCAGTACTTC.

Comment on this clonotype: A much larger clonotype is one base distant, so this may be a read error. The V and J genes are TRBV7-2 and TRBJ1-5; 10 bases agree with TRBD1. Germline-derived CDR1 and CDR2 are SGHTA and FQGNSA. The length of the CDR3 is 15 residues. CDR3 coding DNA: TGTCCCAGCAGCTTAGCGCTAAGGGACAGGGGAAGACAGCATTTT. Translation: CPSSLALRDRGRQHF.

This clonotype was counted between two and nine times. This chain connects TRBV27 to TRBJ1-2; the match to TRBD1 covers 9 bases. Germline assignment: CDR1 MNHEY and CDR2 SMNVEV (reference sequence). The ends lost 5 bases at V and 5 bases at J; junction bases unmatched: 9. The CDR3 is made up of 15 amino acids. This chain's CDR3 is CASSPGEQGAYGYTF. Here the CDR3 DNA reads TGTGCCAGCAGTCCCGGGGAACAGGGGGCGTATGGCTACACCTTC.

This clonotype turned up a few times. The rearrangement links TRBV6-1 to TRBJ2-7, with D unclear. The CDR3 has 11 amino acids. CDR1 is MNHNS and CDR2 is SASEGT in the germline V gene. V lost 3 bases to trimming and J lost 7 bases, with 7 bases between them. The CDR3 DNA reads as TGTGCCAGCAGTGAGAGTTGGGAGCAGTACTTC. This sequence encodes CASSESWEQYF.

This sequence joins TRBV11-2 and TRBJ2-3, with 11 bases aligning to TRBD2. Germline CDR1 and CDR2: SGHAT and FQNNGV. The CDR3 contains 17 residues. V shed 1 base and J 6 bases; nucleotides not matched to a gene: 9. CDR3 amino acids: CASSLGVTSGSTDTQYF. Written as DNA, the CDR3 is TGTGCCAGCAGCTTAGGGGTCACTAGCGGGAGTACTGATACGCAGTATTTT.

This clonotype has ten or more counts. The rearrangement joins TRBV27 to TRBJ2-7; D perhaps matches TRBD2 (6 bases). Germline V gene data show CDR1 as MNHEY and CDR2 as SMNVEV (reference sequence). Between the trimmed V and J ends, which lost 2 bases and 2 bases, there was a span of 7 bases. The CDR3 is 13 residues long. This CDR3 is CASSLTSPYEQYF. The CDR3 DNA is TGTGCCAGCAGTTTAACTAGCCCCTACGAGCAGTACTTC.

Only a few counts were recorded for this clonotype. The rearrangement uses TRBV30 and TRBJ1-5; the match to TRBD1 covers 10 bases. Unmatched junction bases numbered 3, after V lost 0 bases and J lost 4 bases. CDR1 GTSNPN and CDR2 SVGIG come from the germline V gene (reference sequence). The CDR3 extends over 15 amino acids. The DNA for the CDR3 is TGTGCCTGGAGTGTACCGGACAGGGGGAATCAGCCCCAGCATTTT. This codes for CAWSVPDRGNQPQHF.

This clonotype was detected a few times. The V gene is TRBV30, the J gene TRBJ1-2, with 10 bases identical to TRBD1. There are 13 residues in the CDR3. V lost 5 bases, J lost 8 bases, and 8 bases stayed unmatched. From germline, CDR1 is GTSNPN and CDR2 SVGIG (reference sequence). This chain's CDR3 is CAWESRDRGGYTF. Written as DNA, the CDR3 is TGTGCCTGGGAGAGCCGGGACAGGGGAGGCTACACCTTC. Based on the CDR3 plus reference TRBV30 and TRBJ1-2, the full variable domain is SQTIHQWPATLVQPVGSPLSLECTVEGTSNPNLYWYRQAAGRGLQLLFYSVGIGQISSEVPQNLSASRPQDRQFILSSKKLLLSDSGFYLCAWESRDRGGYTFGSGTRLTVV.

The chain carries TRBV4-1 and TRBJ2-1; D not certain. Trimming cost V 0 bases and J 10 bases, with 13 bases left between them. The CDR3 has 14 residues. Germline V gene sequence: CDR1 MGHRA, CDR2 YSYEKL. The CDR3 here is CASSQDPEIREQFF. Written as DNA, the CDR3 is TGCGCCAGCAGCCAAGACCCAGAAATCCGGGAGCAGTTCTTC.

There are a few counts of this clonotype. The chain has TRBV7-9 and TRBJ2-7; D might be TRBD2 (8 bases). Germline loops: CDR1 SEHNR, CDR2 FQNEAQ (reference sequence). The CDR3 runs 16 residues. V was clipped by 4 bases and J by 8 bases, with 24 bases between them. CDR3 loop: CASSSRGGQINKQQYF. The CDR3 coding sequence is TGTGCCAGCAGCTCCCGGGGGGGACAGATAAACAAACAGCAGTACTTC.

V gene TRBV2 combines with J gene TRBJ1-3, with D unclear. Between the trimmed V and J ends, which lost 8 bases and 0 bases, there was a span of 8 bases. Per germline, CDR1 SNHLY and CDR2 FYNNEI. The CDR3 has 13 amino acids. CDR3: CASATNSGNTIYF. DNA of the CDR3: TGTGCCAGCGCGACGAACTCTGGAAACACCATATATTTT. Full variable domain (outside the CDR3, taken from reference TRBV2 and TRBJ1-3): EPEVTQTPSHQVTQMGQEVILRCVPISNHLYFYWYRQILGQKVEFLVSFYNNEISEKSEIFDDQFSVERPDGSNFTLKIRSTKLEDSAMYFCASATNSGNTIYFGEGSWLTVV.

The chain combines TRBV7-2 with TRBJ2-3; 7 bases match TRBD2. Germline V gives CDR1 SGHTA, CDR2 FQGNSA. There are 18 residues in the CDR3. The ends lost 3 bases at V and 7 bases at J; junction bases unmatched: 19. CDR3 residues: CASSLEGLADTSANTQYF. CDR3 DNA sequence: TGTGCCAGCAGCTTGGAAGGTCTAGCGGATACATCAGCAAATACGCAGTATTTT.

V and J are TRBV11-2 and TRBJ2-2; weak D call: TRBD1 (5 bases). This CDR3 region has 16 residues. Germline CDR1 is SGHAT and CDR2 is FQNNGV. Trimming pared 4 bases from V and 1 base from J, leaving 13 bases between. The CDR3 sequence is CASSYEMGLNTGELFF. In DNA form, the CDR3 reads TGTGCCAGCAGCTATGAAATGGGGCTGAACACCGGGGAGCTGTTTTTT.

There are many counts of this clonotype. The chain recombines TRBV11-2 with TRBJ2-7; 11 nucleotides line up with TRBD1. The CDR3 is 16 residues long. With V trimmed by 1 base and J by 3 bases, 5 bases remained unmatched. Germline CDR1 reads SGHAT; CDR2 reads FQNNGV. The CDR3 is CASSLVRTGGYYEQYF. CDR3 sequence (DNA): TGTGCCAGCAGCTTAGTACGGACAGGGGGCTACTACGAGCAGTACTTC.

This clonotype was recorded a few times. V usage is TRBV20-1 and J usage is TRBJ2-3; D unresolved. This CDR3 is 15 amino acids long. CDR1 is DFQATT, CDR2 SNEGSKA, per germline (reference sequence). Trimming cost V 1 base and J 4 bases, with 15 bases left between them. The CDR3 DNA reads TGCAGTGCTAGAGTAAGACCGACGGGCGCAGATACGCAGTATTTT. This sequence encodes CSARVRPTGADTQYF.

This clonotype showed up just a few times. The gene calls are TRBV15 and TRBJ1-1; D is uncertain. Germline V gene sequence: CDR1 LNHNV, CDR2 YYDKDF (reference sequence). The CDR3 extends over 13 amino acids. Trimming took off 3 bases at V and 0 bases at J, with 5 bases between the two ends. The CDR3 nucleotides are TGTGCCACCAGCAGGACCTTGAACACTGAAGCTTTCTTT. Translating it yields CATSRTLNTEAFF.

The chain is built from TRBV20-1 and TRBJ2-7; 7 bases map to TRBD2. V lost 5 bases and J lost 5; bases outside the gene matches: 9. The length of the CDR3 is 13 residues. CDR1 is DFQATT and CDR2 is SNEGSKA in the germline V gene (reference sequence). The CDR3 DNA reads as TGCAGTGCTCCTCCCAGCGGGACGGACGAGCAGTACTTC. As protein: CSAPPSGTDEQYF.

This clonotype was observed at least ten times. The chain combines TRBV7-2 with TRBJ2-3, with 9 nucleotides matching TRBD2. The germline gives CDR1 SGHTA, CDR2 FQGNSA. The V and J ends lost 1 base and 4 bases, in that order; junction bases with no gene match: 6. The CDR3 covers 16 residues. The CDR3 sequence is CASSLVAGVKADTQYF. As DNA, the CDR3 is TGTGCCAGCAGCTTAGTAGCGGGAGTCAAGGCAGATACGCAGTATTTT.